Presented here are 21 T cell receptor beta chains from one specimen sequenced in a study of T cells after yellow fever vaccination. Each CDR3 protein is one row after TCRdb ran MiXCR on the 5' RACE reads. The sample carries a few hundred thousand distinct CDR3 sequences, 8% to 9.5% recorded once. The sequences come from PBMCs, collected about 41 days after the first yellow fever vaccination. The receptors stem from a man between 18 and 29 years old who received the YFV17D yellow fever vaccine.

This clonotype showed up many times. In DNA form, the CDR3 reads TGCAGCGTTGTGAAAGGGGACATTCAGTACTTC. Protein: CSVVKGDIQYF. This chain uses TRBV29-1 with TRBJ2-4; a weak D match, TRBD1 (5 bases). This CDR3 spans 11 amino acids. Germline CDR1 reads SQVTM; CDR2 reads ANQGSEA. V lost 4 bases to trimming and J lost 8 bases, with 9 bases between them.

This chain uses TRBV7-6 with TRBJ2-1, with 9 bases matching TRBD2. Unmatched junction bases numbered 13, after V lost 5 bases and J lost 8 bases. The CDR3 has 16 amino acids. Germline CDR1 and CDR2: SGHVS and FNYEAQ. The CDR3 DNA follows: TGTGCCAGCAGCCCCCCCTTCGGCGGGGGGGCCTATGAGCAGTTCTTC. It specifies CASSPPFGGGAYEQFF.

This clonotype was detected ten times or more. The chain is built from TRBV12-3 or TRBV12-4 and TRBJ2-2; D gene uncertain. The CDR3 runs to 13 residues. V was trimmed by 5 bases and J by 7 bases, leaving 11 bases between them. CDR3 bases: TGTGCCAGCAGTCCCCGGACGGTCGGGGAGCTGTTTTTT. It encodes CASSPRTVGELFF.

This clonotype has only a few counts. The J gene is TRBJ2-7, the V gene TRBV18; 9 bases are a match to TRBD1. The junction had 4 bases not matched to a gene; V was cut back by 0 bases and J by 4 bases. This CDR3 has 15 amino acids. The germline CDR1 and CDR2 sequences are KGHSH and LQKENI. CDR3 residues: CASSPPGTGPYEQYV. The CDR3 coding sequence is TGTGCCAGCTCACCACCCGGGACAGGGCCTTACGAGCAGTACGTC.

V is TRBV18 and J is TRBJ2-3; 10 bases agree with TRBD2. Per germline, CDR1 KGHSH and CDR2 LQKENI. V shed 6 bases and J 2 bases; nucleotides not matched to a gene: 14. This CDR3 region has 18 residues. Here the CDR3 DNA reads TGTGCCAGCTCCAGCCGGGTGAGCGGGGGGGCCTCCACAGATACGCAGTATTTT. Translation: CASSSRVSGGASTDTQYF.

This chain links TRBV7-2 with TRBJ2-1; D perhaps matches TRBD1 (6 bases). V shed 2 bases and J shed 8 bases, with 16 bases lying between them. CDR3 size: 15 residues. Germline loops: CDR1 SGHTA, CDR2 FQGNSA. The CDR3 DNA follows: TGTGCCAGCAGCTTAAGGTCCGGACAGTGGGATGAGCAGTTCTTC. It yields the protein CASSLRSGQWDEQFF.

CDR3 nucleotides: TGTGCCAGCAGTTTATCTACCGAAACAGGGGGCGAAACTGAAGCTTTCTTT. Amino acid sequence: CASSLSTETGGETEAFF. The rearrangement links TRBV27 to TRBJ1-1; the match to TRBD1 covers 9 bases. The CDR3 sequence is 17 residues long. Germline assignment: CDR1 MNHEY and CDR2 SMNVEV (reference sequence). V lost 0 bases, J lost 5 bases, and 10 bases stayed unmatched.

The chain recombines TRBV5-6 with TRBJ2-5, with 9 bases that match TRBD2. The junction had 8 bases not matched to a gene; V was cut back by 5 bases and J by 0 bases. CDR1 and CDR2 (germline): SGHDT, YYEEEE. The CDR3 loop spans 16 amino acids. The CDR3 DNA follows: TGTGCCAGCAGGGAGACTAGCGGAGGGAACCAAGAGACCCAGTACTTC. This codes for CASRETSGGNQETQYF.

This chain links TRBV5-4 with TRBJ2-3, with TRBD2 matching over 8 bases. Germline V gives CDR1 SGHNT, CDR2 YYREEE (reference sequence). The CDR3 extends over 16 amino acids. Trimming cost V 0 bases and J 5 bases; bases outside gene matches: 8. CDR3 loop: CASSLDQRGRGDTQYF. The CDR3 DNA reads TGTGCCAGCAGCTTGGATCAGCGGGGGCGGGGAGATACGCAGTATTTT. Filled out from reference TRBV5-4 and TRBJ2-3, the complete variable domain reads ETGVTQSPTHLIKTRGQQVTLRCSSQSGHNTVSWYQQALGQGPQFIFQYYREEENGRGNFPPRFSGLQFPNYSSELNVNALELDDSALYLCASSLDQRGRGDTQYFGPGTRLTVL.

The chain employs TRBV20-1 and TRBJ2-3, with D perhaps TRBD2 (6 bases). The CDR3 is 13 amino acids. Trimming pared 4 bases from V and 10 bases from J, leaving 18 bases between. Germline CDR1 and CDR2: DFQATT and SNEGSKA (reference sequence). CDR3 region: CSATPRLVRSQYF. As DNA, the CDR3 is TGCAGTGCTACTCCCCGACTAGTAAGGTCGCAGTATTTT.

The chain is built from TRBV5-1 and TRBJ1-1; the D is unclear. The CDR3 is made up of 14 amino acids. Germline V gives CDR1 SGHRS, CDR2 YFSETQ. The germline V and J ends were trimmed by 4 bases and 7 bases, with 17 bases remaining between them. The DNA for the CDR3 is TGCGCCAGCAGCGGGCACCGGGGAAAAAATGAAGCTTTCTTT. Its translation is CASSGHRGKNEAFF.

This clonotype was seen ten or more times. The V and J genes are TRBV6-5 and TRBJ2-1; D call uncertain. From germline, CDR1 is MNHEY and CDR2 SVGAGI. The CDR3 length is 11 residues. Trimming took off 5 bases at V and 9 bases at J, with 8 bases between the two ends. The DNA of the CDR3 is TGTGCCAGCAGTAACTATGCTGAGCAGTTCTTC. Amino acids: CASSNYAEQFF.

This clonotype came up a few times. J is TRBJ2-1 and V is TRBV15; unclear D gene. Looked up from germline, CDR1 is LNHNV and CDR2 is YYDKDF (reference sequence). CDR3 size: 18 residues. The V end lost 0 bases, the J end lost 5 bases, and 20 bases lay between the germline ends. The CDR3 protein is CATSRDLKGPDPHNEQFF. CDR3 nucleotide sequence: TGTGCCACCAGCAGAGATCTCAAAGGCCCCGACCCCCACAATGAGCAGTTCTTC.

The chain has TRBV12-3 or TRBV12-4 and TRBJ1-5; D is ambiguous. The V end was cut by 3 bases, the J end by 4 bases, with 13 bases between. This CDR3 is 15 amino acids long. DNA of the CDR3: TGTGCCAGCAGTTTCACTTCGGTAGGGAATCAGCCCCAGCATTTT. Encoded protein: CASSFTSVGNQPQHF.

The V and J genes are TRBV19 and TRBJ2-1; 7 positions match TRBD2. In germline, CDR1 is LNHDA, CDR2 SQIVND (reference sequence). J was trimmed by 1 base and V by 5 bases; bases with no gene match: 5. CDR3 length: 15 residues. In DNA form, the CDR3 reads TGTGCCAGTAGTCTCCGGACTAGGTCCTACAATGAGCAGTTCTTC. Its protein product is CASSLRTRSYNEQFF.

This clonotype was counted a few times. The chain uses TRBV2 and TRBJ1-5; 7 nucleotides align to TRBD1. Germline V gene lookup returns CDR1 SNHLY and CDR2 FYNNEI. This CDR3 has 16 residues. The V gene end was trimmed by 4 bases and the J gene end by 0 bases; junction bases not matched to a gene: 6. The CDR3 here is CASSADRRYSNQPQHF. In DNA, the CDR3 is TGTGCCAGCAGTGCGGACAGGAGATATAGCAATCAGCCCCAGCATTTT.

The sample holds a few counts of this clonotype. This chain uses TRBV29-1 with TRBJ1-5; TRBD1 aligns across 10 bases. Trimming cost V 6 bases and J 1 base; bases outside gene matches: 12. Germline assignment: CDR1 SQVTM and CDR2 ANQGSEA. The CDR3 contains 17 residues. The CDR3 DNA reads TGCAGCGTCCGTCCGGGACAGGGGATGAGGAGCAATCAGCCCCAGCATTTT. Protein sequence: CSVRPGQGMRSNQPQHF.

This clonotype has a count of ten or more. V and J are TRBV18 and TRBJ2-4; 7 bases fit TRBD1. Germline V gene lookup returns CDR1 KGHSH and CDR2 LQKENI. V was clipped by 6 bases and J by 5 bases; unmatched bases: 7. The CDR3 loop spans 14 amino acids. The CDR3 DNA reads TGTGCCAGCTCCGGGTGGGACAGTGAAAACATTCAGTACTTC. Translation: CASSGWDSENIQYF.

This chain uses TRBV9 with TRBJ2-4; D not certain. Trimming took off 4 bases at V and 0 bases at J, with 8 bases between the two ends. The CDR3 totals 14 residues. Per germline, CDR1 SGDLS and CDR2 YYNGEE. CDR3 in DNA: TGTGCCAGCAGCCCTTTGTTAGCCAAAAACATTCAGTACTTC. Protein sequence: CASSPLLAKNIQYF.

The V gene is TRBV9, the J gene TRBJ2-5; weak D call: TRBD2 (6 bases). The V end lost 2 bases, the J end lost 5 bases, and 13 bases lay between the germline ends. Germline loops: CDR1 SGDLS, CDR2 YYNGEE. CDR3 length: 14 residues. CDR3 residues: CASSVQPGVETQYF. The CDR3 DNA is TGTGCCAGCAGCGTCCAACCGGGGGTGGAGACCCAGTACTTC.

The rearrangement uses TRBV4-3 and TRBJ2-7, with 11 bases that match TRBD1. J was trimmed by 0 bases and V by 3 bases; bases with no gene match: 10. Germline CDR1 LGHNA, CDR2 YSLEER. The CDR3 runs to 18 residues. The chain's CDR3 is CASSHPGQGGTNSYEQYV. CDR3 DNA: TGCGCCAGCAGCCATCCGGGACAGGGGGGGACGAACTCCTACGAGCAGTACGTC.